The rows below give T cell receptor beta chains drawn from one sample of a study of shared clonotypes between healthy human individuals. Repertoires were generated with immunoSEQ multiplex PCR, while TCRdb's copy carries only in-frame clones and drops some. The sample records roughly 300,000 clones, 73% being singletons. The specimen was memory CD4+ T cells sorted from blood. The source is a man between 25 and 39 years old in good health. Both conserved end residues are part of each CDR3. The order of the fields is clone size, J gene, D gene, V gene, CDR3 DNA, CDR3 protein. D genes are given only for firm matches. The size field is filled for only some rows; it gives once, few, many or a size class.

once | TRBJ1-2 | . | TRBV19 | TGTGCCAGTAGTCGCGAAACGGGAAAGTATGGCTACACCTTC | CASSRETGKYGYTF
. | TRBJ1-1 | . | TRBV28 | TGTGCCAGCAGTTTCGTGCAGAACACTGAAGCTTTCTTT | CASSFVQNTEAFF
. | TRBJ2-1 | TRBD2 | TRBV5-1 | TGCGCCAGCAGCCGCTCCGGGACTAGCGGGATTGATGAGCAGTTCTTC | CASSRSGTSGIDEQFF
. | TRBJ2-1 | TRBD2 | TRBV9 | TGTGCCAGCAGCGTAGCAGCGGGAGGGGTGGTTGAGCAGTTCTTC | CASSVAAGGVVEQFF
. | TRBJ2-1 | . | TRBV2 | TGTGCCAGCAGTGGTTTAGCGGGGCCTACAGGGGTCAATGAGCAGTTCTTC | CASSGLAGPTGVNEQFF
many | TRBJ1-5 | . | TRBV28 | TGTGCCAGCAGTTTTAACCGCCTTAGCAATCAGCCCCAGCATTTT | CASSFNRLSNQPQHF
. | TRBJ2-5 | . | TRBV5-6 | TGTGCCAGCAGCTTGGGGACGGAGACCCAGTACTTC | CASSLGTETQYF
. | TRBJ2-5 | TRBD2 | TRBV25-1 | TGTGCCAGCACTCCGCGGGGGGAAGGGACCCAGTACTTC | CASTPRGEGTQYF
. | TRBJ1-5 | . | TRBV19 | TGTGCCAGTAGTCCTACAGGGTATCAGCCCCAGCATTTT | CASSPTGYQPQHF
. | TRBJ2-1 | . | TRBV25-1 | TGTGCCAAACGTAAGACAGGTCCCTCCTACAATGAGCAGTTCTTC | CAKRKTGPSYNEQFF